The T cell receptor (beta chain) described here comes from a study of beta chain features in type 1 diabetes listed by TCRdb under 2018. Study-level background: Mean age, gender distribution, total cell number and subset yield were not different between patients and healthy donors. A total of some 110 million sorted cells were examined across all samples, and a strong correlation was observed between cell number per subset and RNA yield. In the study, TCRB repertoires of sorted circulating CD4+ T cell subsets from recently diagnosed type 1 diabetes patients were compared with those of matched healthy donors. Naive and central memory subsets were obtained from all 30 or so donors, but regulatory and stem cell-like memory subsets were isolated from only 8 patients and 8 healthy donors. The study at large found these results: Only small numbers of individuals were included in the HLA sub-analyses, which left unresolved whether HLA type had any influence on TCRB rearrangement. A moderate but significant shortening of TCRB CDR3 length was observed in type 1 diabetes patients in all four CD4+ subsets. Patients with type 1 diabetes made fewer insertions and deleted more nucleotides at VDJ recombination sites, implying thymic rearrangement abnormalities. Naive, central memory and regulatory TCRB repertoires appeared to be more alike among patients than among healthy donors. PCR might favor shorter templates, but patient and control samples were amplified and corrected together, so any skew would affect both groups equally. Because cDNA rather than genomic DNA was sequenced, highly expressing activated cells could have been over-represented, although no difference in activation and CD3 levels was found between groups.

All of the isolated RNA was reverse transcribed with the High Capacity cDNA Reverse Transcription Kit, so expressed TCRB transcripts were sequenced. Deep immunoSEQ sequencing was applied to naive, central memory and regulatory T cell samples, giving an average of about 3.57 million total reads per sample. Sorted cells were lysed in RLT buffer, and RNA was extracted using DNase-treated RNeasy Micro or Mini kits according to cell number. To prevent cross-contamination, each cell subset was processed individually, whereas patient and healthy donor samples were processed jointly. The immunoSEQ multiplex PCR was used to amplify TCRB sequences from cDNA, yielding 87-bp fragments that span the CDR3 region. Sequencing of the amplicons was done on the Illumina HiSeq platform. Processing in the source paper ran as follows. PCR bias was corrected computationally using synthetic template baselines, and reads within Hamming distance 2 were collapsed, with unmergeable singletons discarded. By aligning reads against IMGT, V, D and J genes, CDR3 length, and insertions or deletions at six rearrangement sites were assigned. Within each subset, clonotype counts were normalized to the number of sorted cells before true diversity and Gini coefficients were calculated with the tcR R package. The overlap coefficient, calculated on TCRB nucleotide sequences, was used to quantify repertoire sharing. Out-of-frame TCRB sequences from naive cells were analyzed as a proxy for the pre-selection repertoire. The immuneACCESS repertoire file appears here via TCRdb, limited to in-frame rearrangements. These files lack a portion of the clones; in checked studies, under half of the deficit traces to unresolved V genes, and the cause of the others is not known. V, J and clone size are those of that table, while D and trimming were read from the DNA. Within this sample are around 250,000 clones, with about 24% of them counted one time only. 0.012% of the sample rests with the top ten.

Of note for this clone: What antigen it recognizes has not been identified. No much larger clone is present one base from it, and per-base qualities are unavailable.

Taken from the germline V gene, the CDR1 and CDR2 loops are ENHRY and SYGVKD. Ends trimmed: V by 8 bases, J by 5 bases; bases unmatched to a gene: 6. The CDR3 runs 13 amino acids, cysteine and phenylalanine included. The entry retains the CDR3 DNA only, 39 bases that are in frame from base 1. Each donor gave one peripheral blood draw, averaging roughly 0.11 L, which was collected into heparinised tubes. A BD FACSAria II was used to sort naive, central memory, regulatory and stem cell-like memory CD4+ T cells with a panel that included CD45RO, CCR7, CD25, CD127, CD95 and CD27. Every sorted population had a purity above 95%. PBMCs were isolated immediately by Lymphoprep density gradient centrifugation and stained directly without culture. Samples were stained and sorted in pairs, with one healthy donor and one patient per experiment, so that batch effects were minimized.

The TCR was taken from a woman aged 30 to 39 with type 1 diabetes. Sequencing was done on a sample of naive CD4+ T cells from blood. The sample's cell subset or site label, in plain terms: true naive CD4+ T cells. The chain joins TRBV10-3 to TRBJ2-3; TRBD1 agrees with 8 junctional bases. This receptor carries the CDR3 CAIDGQGRDTQYF. Read as DNA, the sequence is TGTGCCATCGATGGACAGGGAAGAGATACGCAGTATTTT.